The entry below describes one TCR beta chain. Antigen specificity is unknown. Investigators reverse transcribed all isolated RNA, so they sequenced expressed TCRB transcripts. Generated by immunoSEQ multiplex PCR, the TCRdb table keeps only in-frame clones and is missing some. The table shows 350,000 to 450,000 clones, with approximately 15% occurring only once. This sample stems from a study of beta chain features in type 1 diabetes. General study findings and limits: The similarity of naive, central memory and Treg TCRB repertoires appeared greater among patients than among healthy donors.

The V end was cut by 1 base, the J end by 2 bases, with 15 bases between. The V gene's germline CDR1 is SEHNR and CDR2 FQNEAQ (reference sequence). This CDR3 is built from 17 residues. The specimen was naive CD4+ T cells from blood. The V call is TRBV7-9, the J call TRBJ1-5, with D tentatively TRBD1 (6 bases). The clonotype originates from a woman between 18 and 30 years old in good health. The CDR3 coding sequence is TGTGCCAGCAGCTTAGGTACGGACAGTCGCGGCAATCAGCCCCAGCATTTT. Its protein product is CASSLGTDSRGNQPQHF.